This TCR beta chain emerged from a study of T-cell reconstitution after alpha-beta-depleted transplantation in children. Points from the study as a whole: Recipient T cells and thymic progenitors that survived gave rise to the high TCRbeta diversity observed at day 60 in some patients. The study reportedly traced alpha-beta T cells about two months after transplant to several hundred expanded graft clones. One year post-transplant, T-cell counts and diversity were largely derived from T cells produced anew.

Unique molecular identifiers tagged the TCRbeta library. MiXCR, run by TCRdb on the PCR reads, gives a single entry per CDR3 protein. The table includes around 450,000 distinct CDR3 sequences, about 10% detected once. V lost 7 bases and J 0 bases, leaving 15 bases between the germline ends. The CDR3 runs 15 residues. The germline V gene encodes CDR1 SGHRS and CDR2 YFSETQ. This clonotype was detected ten times or more. The antigen remains unidentified. This receptor was identified in a child aged 2-9 years with inherited bone marrow failure, due to receive a stem cell transplant. Sequencing was performed on PBMCs, taken before TCRalphabeta/CD19-depleted stem cell transplant. The V gene is TRBV5-1, the J gene TRBJ2-3; tentatively, D is TRBD2 (6 bases). The CDR3 DNA reads as TGCGCCAGCGATAAGGACTACCCGAGCACAGATACGCAGTATTTT. It codes for CASDKDYPSTDTQYF.